The 14 T cell receptor beta chains in this list originate from one sample, sequenced in a study of blood T cells in healthy people across ages. Combining a sample-barcoded 5' primer with a J-beta primer mix, a second PCR ran for roughly 7 to 11 cycles. TCRdb independently ran MiXCR on the 5' RACE reads; one entry per CDR3 protein. The data show around 1,900,000 distinct CDR3 sequences, 35% to 50% seen once. Sequences were obtained from blood. These receptors were obtained from a human donor in good health.

The CDR3 here is CASSLEHSPLHF. In DNA form, the CDR3 reads TGTGCCAGCAGTTTGGAACATTCACCCCTCCACTTT. This chain uses TRBV12-3 or TRBV12-4 with TRBJ1-6; no clear D gene. The CDR3 has 12 residues. V lost 3 bases and J 8 bases, leaving 5 bases between the germline ends.

The V call is TRBV20-1, the J call TRBJ2-7; perhaps TRBD1 as D (7 bases). V was cut by 3 bases and J by 4 bases, with 16 bases left in between. CDR3 size: 14 residues. Germline V lookup: CDR1 DFQATT, CDR2 SNEGSKA (reference sequence). CDR3 protein: CSARAGAGGYEQYF. CDR3 in DNA: TGCAGTGCTAGGGCAGGGGCAGGGGGGTACGAGCAGTACTTC.

This clonotype came up a few times. The chain is built from TRBV4-1 and TRBJ1-1; D remains ambiguous. Trimming removed 4 bases at V and 2 bases at J, with 8 bases between. Per germline, CDR1 MGHRA and CDR2 YSYEKL. The CDR3 has 13 amino acids. The chain's CDR3 is CASSPQQNTEAFF. In DNA form, the CDR3 reads TGCGCCAGCAGCCCCCAGCAAAACACTGAAGCTTTCTTT.

The chain employs TRBV18 and TRBJ2-4; D gene unclear. The CDR3 is 15 residues long. With 1 base removed from V and 0 bases from J, the gap between germline ends came to 7 bases. Germline CDR1 is KGHSH and CDR2 is LQKENI. In DNA, the CDR3 is TGTGCCAGCTCACCACAGAATATAGCCAAAAACATTCAGTACTTC. Translation gives CASSPQNIAKNIQYF.

The chain couples TRBV29-1 to TRBJ2-1; D is possibly TRBD2 (6 bases). Germline V gene sequence: CDR1 SQVTM, CDR2 ANQGSEA. This CDR3 contains 10 residues. The CDR3 loop reads CTGGVNEQFF. DNA of the CDR3: TGCACAGGAGGGGTCAATGAGCAGTTCTTC.

The chain couples TRBV6-1 to TRBJ1-5; TRBD1 matches at 7 bases. Germline CDR1 reads MNHNS; CDR2 reads SASEGT. V shed 10 bases and J 3 bases; nucleotides not matched to a gene: 12. The CDR3 extends over 15 amino acids. CDR3 region: CATKGAAVYNQPQHF. The CDR3 DNA sequence: TGTGCCACCAAGGGGGCAGCGGTCTACAATCAGCCCCAGCATTTT.

This clonotype appeared once. This sequence joins TRBV12-3 or TRBV12-4 and TRBJ2-2, with D perhaps TRBD1 (5 bases). V lost 7 bases to trimming and J lost 7 bases, with 19 bases between them. This CDR3 region has 15 residues. As DNA, the CDR3 is TGTGCCAGCACCTCTTTTTCAGGGTTGTTCGGGGAGCTGTTTTTT. Translating gives CASTSFSGLFGELFF.

This clonotype was observed at least ten times. V usage is TRBV10-3 and J usage is TRBJ2-7, with D unresolved. The CDR3 spans 12 residues. V lost 4 bases and J lost 3, with 7 bases in between. The V gene's germline CDR1 is ENHRY and CDR2 SYGVKD. CDR3 in DNA: TGTGCCATCAGTGCAAACAGCTACGAGCAGTACTTC. Protein product: CAISANSYEQYF.

At least ten counts were recorded for this clonotype. The CDR3 DNA follows: TGCGCCAGCAGCTTGACGCTGAACACTGAAGCTTTCTTT. This sequence encodes CASSLTLNTEAFF. This rearrangement joins TRBV5-1 to TRBJ1-1; D remains unclear. This CDR3 spans 13 amino acids. The germline V gene has CDR1 SGHRS and CDR2 YFSETQ. V lost 1 base and J 0 bases, leaving 4 bases between the germline ends.

The chain joins TRBV4-1 to TRBJ2-1; D remains ambiguous. V was clipped by 6 bases and J by 6 bases, with 15 bases between them. This CDR3 has 14 amino acids. The germline gives CDR1 MGHRA, CDR2 YSYEKL. CDR3: CASSPTVWSNEQFF. The CDR3, as DNA: TGCGCCAGCAGTCCGACGGTATGGAGCAATGAGCAGTTCTTC.

The rearrangement joins TRBV4-3 to TRBJ2-1; D unclear. Germline V lookup: CDR1 LGHNA, CDR2 YSLEER. V was shortened by 1 base and J by 8 bases, with 9 bases between the two germline ends. The CDR3 has 13 residues. The CDR3: CASSQGVRYEQFF. The CDR3 nucleotides are TGCGCCAGCAGCCAAGGAGTGAGATATGAGCAGTTCTTC.

A few counts support this clonotype. The rearrangement links TRBV4-3 to TRBJ2-1, with TRBD1 matching over 7 bases. Germline V gene lookup returns CDR1 LGHNA and CDR2 YSLEER. V shed 3 bases, J shed 8 bases, and the junction held 4 bases outside the gene matches. CDR3 length equals 13 residues. CDR3 sequence: CASSHDGQDEQFF. In DNA, the CDR3 is TGCGCCAGCAGCCACGACGGACAGGATGAGCAGTTCTTC.

Only a few counts were recorded for this clonotype. V is TRBV7-2 and J is TRBJ2-3; D gene uncertain. Trimming took 1 base from V and 10 from J, leaving 15 bases between them. The CDR3 is 14 residues long. Looked up from germline, CDR1 is SGHTA and CDR2 is FQGNSA. The CDR3 nucleotides are TGTGCCAGCAGCTTAGAATTGACTGTTGGGCCGCAGTATTTT. Protein sequence: CASSLELTVGPQYF.

The sample holds a few counts of this clonotype. The J gene is TRBJ1-6, the V gene TRBV7-9; D possibly corresponds to TRBD1 (5 bases). From germline, CDR1 is SEHNR and CDR2 FQNEAQ (reference sequence). The CDR3 has 15 residues. V was trimmed by 5 bases and J by 7 bases, leaving 15 bases between them. The CDR3 is CASSRGANTNSPLHF. CDR3 nucleotides: TGTGCCAGCAGCCGAGGGGCCAATACCAATTCACCCCTCCACTTT.